This T cell receptor (beta chain) comes out of a study of persistence of HIV-infected CD4 T cells. The CDR3 is made up of 17 amino acids. CDR1 and CDR2 from the germline V gene are ENHRY and SYGVKD. V gave up 6 bases and J gave up 7 bases; unmatched junction bases: 17. Anti-CD3/anti-CD28 beads served as a nonspecific positive control stimulus. Responding CD4+ T cells were sorted by upregulation of both CD40 ligand and CD69. These HIV-1-infected adults initiated suppressive ART in chronic infection. This was the immunoSEQ version 4 assay in survey mode. The repertoire was sequenced with immunoSEQ multiplex PCR; TCRdb's copy has only in-frame clones and lacks some. The sample gives about 46,000 clones, around 90% of which show up once; 3.3% is in the top ten. A word on this clone: Its antigen is still unknown.

This sequence joins TRBV10-3 and TRBJ2-2, with TRBD2 identical over 7 bases. The sequence was collected from an adult woman with HIV who was CMV-seropositive. The sequencing here drew on CD4+ T cells sorted from PBMCs after roughly 18-hour stimulation, taken from a patient who received antiretroviral therapy. CDR3: CAISPFGGGQESGELFF. The CDR3 DNA reads as TGTGCCATCAGCCCGTTTGGGGGAGGGCAGGAAAGCGGGGAGCTGTTTTTT.